The clone carrying this T cell receptor beta chain has only a few counts. Its antigen is unidentified. The germline V gene has CDR1 KGHDR and CDR2 SFDVKD. The CDR3 loop spans 16 amino acids. The V and J ends lost 5 bases and 2 bases, in that order; junction bases with no gene match: 11. The data are from a study of T cells in Graves' hyperthyroidism and ophthalmopathy. RNA transcripts served as the template for amplifying TCR beta CDR3 regions. RT-PCR in the first round (using the HTBI primer set) targeted the TCR CDR3. One entry per CDR3 protein results from TCRdb running MiXCR on the multiplex PCR reads. In the table there are approximately 560,000 distinct CDR3 sequences, around 42% of which are singletons. Study results and limitations: Stable hyperthyroidism was told apart from ophthalmopathy by a model built on 13 V-J features.

This chain connects TRBV24-1 to TRBJ2-7; TRBD1 agrees at 7 bases. This receptor was identified in a woman aged 18-29 years with Graves' hyperthyroidism. The sample taken for sequencing was peripheral blood or thyroid tissue (not recorded which). The chain's CDR3 is CATSGSGTENPYEQYF. CDR3 in DNA: TGTGCCACCAGTGGATCGGGGACAGAAAACCCCTACGAGCAGTACTTC.